Each of the 11 T cell receptor beta chains below was sequenced from the same sample in a study of lymphopenia after photon versus proton radiotherapy. Only in-frame clones appear in the TCRdb table, and some are missing; sequencing was by immunoSEQ multiplex PCR. The table lists roughly 76,000 clones, less than 95% of them singletons. Sequenced material: peripheral blood, taken from a patient treated with photon-based radiotherapy. These receptors were collected from a woman in her thirties or forties with cholangiocarcinoma.

The chain employs TRBV7-9 and TRBJ1-2; tentatively, D is TRBD1 (6 bases). Germline V lookup: CDR1 SEHNR, CDR2 FQNEAQ (reference sequence). Trimming took off 5 bases at V and 4 bases at J, with 17 bases between the two ends. The CDR3 runs 15 residues. CDR3 coding DNA: TGTGCCAGCAGCCCCGACTTCGGACAGAGCTATGGCTACACCTTC. Its translation: CASSPDFGQSYGYTF.

V and J are TRBV30 and TRBJ2-1, with 10 bases that match TRBD2. The trim removed 5 bases at V and 3 bases at J, leaving 7 bases unmatched. The germline gives CDR1 GTSNPN, CDR2 SVGIG (reference sequence). The CDR3 spans 15 residues. The CDR3 nucleotides read TGTGCCTGGGCCGTAACTAGCGGGGACTACAATGAGCAGTTCTTC. This sequence encodes CAWAVTSGDYNEQFF.

The chain recombines TRBV28 with TRBJ2-7, with 10 positions matching TRBD2. Per germline, CDR1 MDHEN and CDR2 SYDVKM. Trimming took 3 bases from V and 4 from J; bases not matched to a gene: 9. The CDR3 covers 16 residues. The CDR3 coding sequence is TGTGCCAGCAGTTTGGTGCGGGCTAGCGGGAGATACGAGCAGTACTTC. Encoded protein: CASSLVRASGRYEQYF.

This clone was seen only once. The V call is TRBV15, the J call TRBJ2-1; D call uncertain. V lost 0 bases, J lost 0 bases, and 18 bases lay in between. CDR3 size: 19 residues. CDR1 LNHNV and CDR2 YYDKDF come from the germline V gene (reference sequence). CDR3 region: CATSREDSSPLSSYNEQFF. The CDR3, as DNA: TGTGCCACCAGCAGAGAGGATAGTAGCCCCCTCAGCTCCTACAATGAGCAGTTCTTC.

This chain joins TRBV19 and TRBJ1-6; 12 positions agree with TRBD1. CDR3 size: 20 residues. V gave up 6 bases and J gave up 4 bases; unmatched junction bases: 16. The germline V gene encodes CDR1 LNHDA and CDR2 SQIVND (reference sequence). CDR3 sequence: CASSSRTGTGGPVYNSPLHF. The DNA for the CDR3 is TGTGCCAGTAGCAGTCGGACCGGGACAGGGGGCCCTGTTTATAATTCACCCCTCCACTTT.

For the CDR3, the DNA is TGTGCCAGCAGCTTAGCGGGCTCGGGAAACACCATATATTTT. This codes for CASSLAGSGNTIYF. The chain has TRBV13 and TRBJ1-3, with unresolved D. CDR3 size: 14 residues. Germline assignment: CDR1 PRHDT and CDR2 FYEKMQ (reference sequence). Trimming took off 1 base at V and 4 bases at J, with 8 bases between the two ends.

This rearrangement joins TRBV27 to TRBJ2-6; D gene uncertain. The CDR3 contains 16 residues. Looked up from germline, CDR1 is MNHEY and CDR2 is SMNVEV (reference sequence). V lost 5 bases, J lost 0 bases, and 11 bases lay in between. The CDR3, as DNA: TGTGCCAGCAGTACTAACCGGAACTCTGGGGCCAACGTCCTGACTTTC. This gives the protein CASSTNRNSGANVLTF.

This clone was picked up a small number of times. The chain uses TRBV7-2 and TRBJ2-2, with D unresolved. The CDR3 loop spans 14 amino acids. With 6 bases removed from V and 0 bases from J, the gap between germline ends came to 8 bases. The germline V gene has CDR1 SGHTA and CDR2 FQGNSA. Here the CDR3 reads CASRIDTNTGELFF. The DNA for the CDR3 is TGTGCCAGCAGAATCGATACGAACACCGGGGAGCTGTTTTTT.

V usage is TRBV4-1 and J usage is TRBJ2-7; 10 nucleotides line up with TRBD1. The germline V gene has CDR1 MGHRA and CDR2 YSYEKL. The CDR3 loop spans 15 amino acids. Germline trimming cut 2 bases from V and 4 bases from J; bases unmatched to any gene: 5. This CDR3 reads CASSQSGTGDYEQYF. The CDR3 nucleotides are TGCGCCAGCAGCCAATCCGGGACAGGGGATTACGAGCAGTACTTC.

V usage is TRBV30 and J usage is TRBJ1-1; D is uncertain. The CDR3 runs to 11 residues. Per the germline V gene, CDR1 is GTSNPN and CDR2 is SVGIG (reference sequence). V lost 4 bases and J 6 bases, leaving 9 bases between the germline ends. CDR3 coding DNA: TGTGCCTGGAACCATCGGGCTGAAGCTTTCTTT. This codes for CAWNHRAEAFF.

The chain joins TRBV7-8 to TRBJ2-2; 10 bases align to TRBD2. Germline trimming cut 4 bases from V and 4 bases from J; bases unmatched to any gene: 6. The V gene's germline CDR1 is SGHVS and CDR2 FQNEAQ. This CDR3 has 16 amino acids. The CDR3 bases are TGTGCCAGCAGCTCCTTTAGCGGGGGGTTCACCGGGGAGCTGTTTTTT. Its translation is CASSSFSGGFTGELFF.